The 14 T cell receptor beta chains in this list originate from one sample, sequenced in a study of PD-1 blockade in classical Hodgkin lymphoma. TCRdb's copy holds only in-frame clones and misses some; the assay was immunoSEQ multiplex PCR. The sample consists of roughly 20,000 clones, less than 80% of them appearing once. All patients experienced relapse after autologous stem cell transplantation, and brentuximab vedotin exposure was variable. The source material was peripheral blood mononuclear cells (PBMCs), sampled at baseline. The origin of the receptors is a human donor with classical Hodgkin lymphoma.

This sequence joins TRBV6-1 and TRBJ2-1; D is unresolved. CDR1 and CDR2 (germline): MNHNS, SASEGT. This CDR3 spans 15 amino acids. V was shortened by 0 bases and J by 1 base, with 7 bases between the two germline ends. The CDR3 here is CASSEAAESYNEQFF. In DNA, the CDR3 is TGTGCCAGCAGTGAAGCGGCGGAGTCCTACAATGAGCAGTTCTTC.

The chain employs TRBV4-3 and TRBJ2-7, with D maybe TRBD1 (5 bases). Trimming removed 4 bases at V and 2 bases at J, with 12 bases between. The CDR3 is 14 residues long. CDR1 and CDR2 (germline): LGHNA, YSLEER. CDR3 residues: CASSPDTTTYEQYF. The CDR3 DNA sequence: TGCGCCAGCAGCCCGGACACAACGACCTACGAGCAGTACTTC.

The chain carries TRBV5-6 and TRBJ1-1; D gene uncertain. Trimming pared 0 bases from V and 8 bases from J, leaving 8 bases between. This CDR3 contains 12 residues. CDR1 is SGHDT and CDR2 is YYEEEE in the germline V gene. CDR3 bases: TGTGCCAGCAGCTTGGCCCTGAGGGAAGCTTTCTTT. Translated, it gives CASSLALREAFF.

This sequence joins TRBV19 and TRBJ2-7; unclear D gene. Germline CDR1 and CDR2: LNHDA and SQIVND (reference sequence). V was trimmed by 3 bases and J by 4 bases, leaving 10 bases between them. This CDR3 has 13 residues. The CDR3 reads CASSMGKGYEQYF. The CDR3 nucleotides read TGTGCCAGTAGTATGGGGAAGGGTTACGAGCAGTACTTC. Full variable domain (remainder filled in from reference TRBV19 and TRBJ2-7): DGGITQSPKYLFRKEGQNVTLSCEQNLNHDAMYWYRQDPGQGLRLIYYSQIVNDFQKGDIAEGYSVSREKKESFPLTVTSAQKNPTAFYLCASSMGKGYEQYFGPGTRLTVT.

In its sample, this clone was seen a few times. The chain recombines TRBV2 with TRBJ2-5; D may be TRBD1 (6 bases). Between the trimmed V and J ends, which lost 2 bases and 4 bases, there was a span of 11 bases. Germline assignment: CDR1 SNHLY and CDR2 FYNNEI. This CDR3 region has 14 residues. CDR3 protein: CASSEITGRETQYF. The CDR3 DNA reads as TGTGCCAGCAGTGAAATAACAGGGCGAGAGACCCAGTACTTC.

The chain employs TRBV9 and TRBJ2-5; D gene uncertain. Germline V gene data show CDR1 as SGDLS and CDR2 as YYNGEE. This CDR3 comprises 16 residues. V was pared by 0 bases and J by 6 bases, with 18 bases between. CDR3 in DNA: TGTGCCAGCAGCGTAGATCTAGGGCCCTTGGGGAAGACCCAGTACTTC. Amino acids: CASSVDLGPLGKTQYF.

CDR3 in amino acids: CASNREGPLDNEQFF. The CDR3 DNA is TGCGCCAGCAACCGAGAGGGGCCCCTTGACAATGAGCAGTTCTTC. The gene calls are TRBV5-1 and TRBJ2-1; D may be TRBD1 or TRBD2 (5 bases each). With 6 bases removed from V and 5 bases from J, the gap between germline ends came to 18 bases. Germline V gene lookup returns CDR1 SGHRS and CDR2 YFSETQ. CDR3 length: 15 residues.

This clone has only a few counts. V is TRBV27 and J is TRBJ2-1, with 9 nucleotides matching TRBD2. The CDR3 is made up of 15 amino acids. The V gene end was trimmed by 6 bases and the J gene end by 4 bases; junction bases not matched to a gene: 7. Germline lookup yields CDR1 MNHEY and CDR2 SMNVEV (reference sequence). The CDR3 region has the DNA TGTGCCAGCAGCCTCGGGCGGGGGGGGTACAATGAGCAGTTCTTC. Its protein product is CASSLGRGGYNEQFF.

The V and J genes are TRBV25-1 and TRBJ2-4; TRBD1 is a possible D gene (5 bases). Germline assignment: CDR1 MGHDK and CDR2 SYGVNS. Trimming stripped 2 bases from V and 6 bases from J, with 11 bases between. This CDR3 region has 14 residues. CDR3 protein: CASSEDRERNIQYF. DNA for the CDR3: TGTGCCAGCAGTGAAGACAGAGAAAGAAACATTCAGTACTTC.

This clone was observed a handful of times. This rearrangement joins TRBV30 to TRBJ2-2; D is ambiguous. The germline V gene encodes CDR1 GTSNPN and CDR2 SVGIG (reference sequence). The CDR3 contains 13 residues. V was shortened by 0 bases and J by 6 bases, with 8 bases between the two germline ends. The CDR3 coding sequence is TGTGCCTGGAGTGTACTGGAGTCCGGGGAGCTGTTTTTT. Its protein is CAWSVLESGELFF.

The CDR3 loop reads CASSVGTSRDRDTEAFF. The CDR3 DNA follows: TGTGCCAGCAGCGTAGGGACTTCTAGGGACAGGGATACTGAAGCTTTCTTT. This sequence joins TRBV9 and TRBJ1-1; TRBD1 matches 9 bases. The germline gives CDR1 SGDLS, CDR2 YYNGEE. The trim removed 0 bases at V and 5 bases at J, leaving 11 bases unmatched. This CDR3 spans 17 amino acids.

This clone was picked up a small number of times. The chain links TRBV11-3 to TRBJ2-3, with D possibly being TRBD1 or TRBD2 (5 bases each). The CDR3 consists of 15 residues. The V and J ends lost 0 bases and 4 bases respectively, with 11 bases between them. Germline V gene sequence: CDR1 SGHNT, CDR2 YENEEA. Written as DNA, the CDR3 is TGTGCCAGCAGCTTAGACCGGCAGGGAGCAGATACGCAGTATTTT. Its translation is CASSLDRQGADTQYF.

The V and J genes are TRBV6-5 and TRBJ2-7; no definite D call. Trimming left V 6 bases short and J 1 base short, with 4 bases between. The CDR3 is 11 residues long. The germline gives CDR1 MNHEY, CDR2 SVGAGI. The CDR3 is CASRVSYEQYF. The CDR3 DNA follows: TGTGCCAGCAGGGTATCCTACGAGCAGTACTTC.

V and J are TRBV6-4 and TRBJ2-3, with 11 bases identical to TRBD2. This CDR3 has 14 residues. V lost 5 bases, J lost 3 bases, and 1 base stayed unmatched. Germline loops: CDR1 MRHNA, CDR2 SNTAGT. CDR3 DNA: TGTGCCAGCAGTAGGACTAGCGGGACAGATACGCAGTATTTT. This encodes CASSRTSGTDTQYF.